Sequencing of this T cell receptor (beta chain) was carried out in a study of circulating CD8 cells and anti-PD-1 response in melanoma. By sample share, this clonotype is medium-sized. What it recognizes is unknown. The QIAseq Immune Repertoire TCR panel built the libraries from roughly 16 ng of total RNA. TCRdb independently ran MiXCR on the reads; one entry per CDR3 protein. Here the sample spans under 800 distinct CDR3 sequences, 6% to 8.5% being singletons. This CDR3 is built from 14 residues. V was cut by 3 bases and J by 2 bases, with 8 bases left in between. The germline V gene has CDR1 MGHDK and CDR2 SYGVNS. Findings and limits, study-wide: Clonotype sharing was highest between DPOS and TIGIT subsets. Patients included both untreated and previously treated individuals. A small cohort with few responders supplied the baseline and M1 comparisons. DNEG was most diverse; TIGIT repertoires were least diverse.

Four subsets defined by PD-1 and/or TIGIT were sorted from live CD3+CD8+TCRalphabeta+ cells. This chain joins TRBV25-1 and TRBJ1-5; D remains ambiguous. Sequences were derived from CD8+ T cells from PBMCs, sampled at baseline or after one month of anti-PD-1 therapy (not recorded which). The clonotype was recovered from a human donor with melanoma. The CDR3 is CASSDSHGNQPQHF. The CDR3 DNA is TGTGCCAGCAGTGACAGCCACGGCAATCAGCCCCAGCATTTT. Full variable domain (remainder filled in from reference TRBV25-1 and TRBJ1-5): EADIYQTPRYLVIGTGKKITLECSQTMGHDKMYWYQQDPGMELHLIHYSYGVNSTEKGDLSSESTVSRIRTEHFPLTLESARPSHTSQYLCASSDSHGNQPQHFGDGTRLSIL.